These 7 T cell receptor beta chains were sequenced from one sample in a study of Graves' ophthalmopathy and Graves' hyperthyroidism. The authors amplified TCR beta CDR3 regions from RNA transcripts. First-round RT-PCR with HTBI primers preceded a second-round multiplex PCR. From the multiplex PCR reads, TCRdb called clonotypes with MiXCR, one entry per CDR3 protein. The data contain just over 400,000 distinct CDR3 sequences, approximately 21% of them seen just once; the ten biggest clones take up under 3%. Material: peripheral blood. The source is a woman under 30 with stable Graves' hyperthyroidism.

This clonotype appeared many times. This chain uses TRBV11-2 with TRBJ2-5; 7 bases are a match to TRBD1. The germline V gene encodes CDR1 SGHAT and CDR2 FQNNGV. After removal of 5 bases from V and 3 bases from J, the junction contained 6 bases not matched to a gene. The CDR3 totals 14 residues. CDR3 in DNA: TGTGCCAGCAGCGGGATTGACAGGGAAGAGACCCAGTACTTC. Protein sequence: CASSGIDREETQYF.

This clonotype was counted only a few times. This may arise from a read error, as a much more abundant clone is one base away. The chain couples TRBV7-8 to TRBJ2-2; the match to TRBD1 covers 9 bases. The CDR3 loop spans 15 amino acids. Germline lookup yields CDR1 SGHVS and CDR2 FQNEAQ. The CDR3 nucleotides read TGTGCCAGCAGCCACCGGGACAGGGTCACCGGGGAGCTGTGTTTT. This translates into CASSHRDRVTGELCF.

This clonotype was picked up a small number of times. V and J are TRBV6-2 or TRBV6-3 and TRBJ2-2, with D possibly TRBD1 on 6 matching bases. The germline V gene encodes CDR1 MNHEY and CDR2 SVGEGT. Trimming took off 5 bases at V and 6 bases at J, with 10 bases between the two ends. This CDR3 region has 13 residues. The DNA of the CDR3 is TGTGCCAGCAGTAACCAGGGGTCCGGGGAGCTGTTTTTT. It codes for CASSNQGSGELFF.

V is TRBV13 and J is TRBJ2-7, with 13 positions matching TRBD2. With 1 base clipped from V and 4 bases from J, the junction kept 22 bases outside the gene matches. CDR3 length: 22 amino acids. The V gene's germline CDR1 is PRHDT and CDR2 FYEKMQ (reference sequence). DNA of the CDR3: TGTGCCAGCAGCTTAGTCCGCCCTTGGACTAGCGGGAGCCCATCCCCAACTTACGAGCAGTACTTC. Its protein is CASSLVRPWTSGSPSPTYEQYF.

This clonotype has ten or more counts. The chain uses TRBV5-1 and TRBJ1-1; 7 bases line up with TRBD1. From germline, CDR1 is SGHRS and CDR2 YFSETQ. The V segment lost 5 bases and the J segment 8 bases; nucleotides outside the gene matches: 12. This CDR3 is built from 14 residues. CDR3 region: CASRSEGAWEEAFF. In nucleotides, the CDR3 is TGCGCCAGCAGATCCGAGGGGGCGTGGGAGGAAGCTTTCTTT.

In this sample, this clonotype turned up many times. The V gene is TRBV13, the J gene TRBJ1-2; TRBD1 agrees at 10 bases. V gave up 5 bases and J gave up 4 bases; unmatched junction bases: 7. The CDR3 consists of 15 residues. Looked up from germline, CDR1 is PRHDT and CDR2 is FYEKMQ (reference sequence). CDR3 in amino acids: CASSRTDRGSYGYTF. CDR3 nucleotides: TGTGCCAGCAGCAGGACGGACAGGGGGTCCTATGGCTACACCTTC.

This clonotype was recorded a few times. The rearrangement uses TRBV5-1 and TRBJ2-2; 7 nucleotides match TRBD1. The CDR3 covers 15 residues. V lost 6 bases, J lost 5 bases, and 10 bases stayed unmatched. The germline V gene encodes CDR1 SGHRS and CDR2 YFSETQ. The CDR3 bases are TGCGCCAGCACCACTGACAGGGTTGGGACCGGGGAGCTGTTTTTT. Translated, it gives CASTTDRVGTGELFF.